Following are 10 T cell receptor beta chains from one sample sequenced in a study of blood T cell repertoires in COVID-19. The repertoire was sequenced with immunoSEQ multiplex PCR; TCRdb's copy has only in-frame clones and lacks some. The sample lists some 200,000 clones, 80% to 85% occurring once. Sequenced material: peripheral blood. The receptors were sampled from a woman of 80 years or more with COVID-19, enrolled during active disease.

This rearrangement joins TRBV27 to TRBJ1-1, with D uncertain. The CDR3 contains 12 residues. CDR1 and CDR2 from the germline V gene are MNHEY and SMNVEV (reference sequence). Trimming removed 8 bases from V and 2 bases from J, with 9 bases in between. CDR3 in amino acids: CASGSVNTEAFF. The CDR3, as DNA: TGTGCCAGCGGTTCAGTAAACACTGAAGCTTTCTTT.

This sequence joins TRBV25-1 and TRBJ2-1, with 8 bases fitting TRBD2. In germline, CDR1 is MGHDK, CDR2 SYGVNS. V gave up 2 bases and J gave up 4 bases; unmatched junction bases: 4. The CDR3 runs 15 residues. CDR3 coding DNA: TGTGCCAGCAGTGAAGGACGGGGGGGGTACAATGAGCAGTTCTTC. Protein: CASSEGRGGYNEQFF. Supplemented by reference TRBV25-1 and TRBJ2-1, the full variable domain reads EADIYQTPRYLVIGTGKKITLECSQTMGHDKMYWYQQDPGMELHLIHYSYGVNSTEKGDLSSESTVSRIRTEHFPLTLESARPSHTSQYLCASSEGRGGYNEQFFGPGTRLTVL.

This clone was observed a few times. The genes are TRBV6-6 and TRBJ1-3, with D possibly matching TRBD1 (5 bases). This CDR3 has 15 amino acids. CDR1 and CDR2 (germline): MNHNY, SVGAGI (reference sequence). V lost 6 bases and J lost 2, with 14 bases in between. This CDR3 is CASSDGGMTGNTIYF. The CDR3, as DNA: TGTGCCAGCAGCGACGGGGGGATGACTGGAAACACCATATATTTT.

The chain carries TRBV12-3 or TRBV12-4 and TRBJ1-5; TRBD1 agrees at 9 bases. CDR3 length: 13 residues. The J segment lost 5 bases and the V segment lost 5 bases, leaving 1 base of the junction unmatched. The CDR3 DNA sequence: TGTGCCAGCAGTAGACAGGGGGATCAGCCCCAGCATTTT. This codes for CASSRQGDQPQHF.

The chain employs TRBV7-8 and TRBJ2-3; D is uncertain. V was pared by 5 bases and J by 2 bases, with 8 bases between. CDR1 and CDR2 from the germline V gene are SGHVS and FQNEAQ. CDR3 length equals 13 residues. As DNA, the CDR3 is TGTGCCAGCAGCCTCGGGTCCACAGATACGCAGTATTTT. Its protein is CASSLGSTDTQYF.

This clone was found many times. The rearrangement links TRBV3-1 (or the pseudogene TRBV3-2) to TRBJ1-1, with TRBD1 as a possible D gene (5 bases). The CDR3 spans 13 residues. V lost 1 base and J 7 bases, leaving 10 bases between the germline ends. Germline V gene data show CDR1 as LGHDT and CDR2 as YNNKEL (reference sequence). The CDR3 sequence: CASSQAGRGEAFF. Here the CDR3 DNA reads TGTGCCAGCAGCCAAGCGGGGAGGGGTGAAGCTTTCTTT.

The chain uses TRBV27 and TRBJ2-3, with a possible D match to TRBD2 (6 bases). The CDR3 covers 15 residues. Germline values: CDR1 MNHEY, CDR2 SMNVEV (reference sequence). V dropped 6 bases and J dropped 4 bases, with 17 bases sitting between them. CDR3 loop: CASRKLATVPDTQYF. DNA of the CDR3: TGTGCCAGCAGAAAGCTAGCGACGGTCCCAGATACGCAGTATTTT.

The rearrangement joins TRBV27 to TRBJ1-1; D is possibly TRBD1 (6 bases). Germline values: CDR1 MNHEY, CDR2 SMNVEV (reference sequence). The V and J ends lost 3 bases and 1 base respectively, with 12 bases between them. The CDR3 spans 15 residues. CDR3 bases: TGTGCCAGCAGTTTCAGCGGGACAAGGAACACTGAAGCTTTCTTT. Translated, it gives CASSFSGTRNTEAFF.

V and J are TRBV3-1 (or the pseudogene TRBV3-2) and TRBJ2-5; 9 nucleotides agree with TRBD2. Germline lookup yields CDR1 LGHDT and CDR2 YNNKEL (reference sequence). V was pared by 2 bases and J by 7 bases, with 14 bases of the junction left unmatched. The CDR3 runs 17 residues. The CDR3: CASSQIPSGGQGGTQYF. The CDR3 DNA follows: TGTGCCAGCAGCCAAATCCCCAGCGGGGGGCAGGGGGGGACCCAGTACTTC.

The chain carries TRBV6-5 and TRBJ2-5; 7 bases fit TRBD1. The CDR3 loop spans 13 amino acids. Germline V lookup: CDR1 MNHEY, CDR2 SVGAGI. Trimming cost V 6 bases and J 1 base; bases outside gene matches: 2. CDR3 in amino acids: CASRGTVQETQYF. For the CDR3, the DNA is TGTGCCAGCAGGGGGACAGTCCAAGAGACCCAGTACTTC.